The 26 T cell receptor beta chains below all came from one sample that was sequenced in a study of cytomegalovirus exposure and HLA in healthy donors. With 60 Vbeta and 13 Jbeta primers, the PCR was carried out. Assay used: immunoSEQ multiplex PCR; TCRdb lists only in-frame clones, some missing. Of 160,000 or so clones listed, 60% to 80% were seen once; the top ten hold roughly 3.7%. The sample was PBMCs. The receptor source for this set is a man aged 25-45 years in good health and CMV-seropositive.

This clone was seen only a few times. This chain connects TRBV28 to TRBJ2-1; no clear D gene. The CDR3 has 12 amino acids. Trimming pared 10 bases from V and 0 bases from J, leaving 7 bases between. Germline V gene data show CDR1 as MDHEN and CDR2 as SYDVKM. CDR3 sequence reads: CATTSSYNEQFF. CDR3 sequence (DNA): TGTGCCACAACGAGCTCCTACAATGAGCAGTTCTTC.

CDR3 nucleotide sequence: TGTGCCAGCAGCCATAGCGGGGGAAGCACAGATACGCAGTATTTT. Its translation is CASSHSGGSTDTQYF. The chain carries TRBV6-1 and TRBJ2-3; 9 bases map to TRBD2. The germline gives CDR1 MNHNS, CDR2 SASEGT. Trimming removed 6 bases from V and 0 bases from J; junction bases left unmatched: 4. The length of the CDR3 is 15 residues.

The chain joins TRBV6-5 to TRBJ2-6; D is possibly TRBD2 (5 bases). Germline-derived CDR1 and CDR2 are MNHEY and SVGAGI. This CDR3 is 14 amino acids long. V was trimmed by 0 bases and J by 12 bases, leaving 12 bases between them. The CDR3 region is CASSYSRAAAVLTF. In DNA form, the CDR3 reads TGTGCCAGCAGTTACTCGAGAGCGGCCGCCGTCCTGACTTTC.

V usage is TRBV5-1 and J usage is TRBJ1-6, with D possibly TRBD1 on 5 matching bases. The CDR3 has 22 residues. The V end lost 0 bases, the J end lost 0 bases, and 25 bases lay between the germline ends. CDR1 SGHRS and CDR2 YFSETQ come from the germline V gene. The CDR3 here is CASSLDPAVGRATSSYNSPLHF. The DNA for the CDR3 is TGCGCCAGCAGCTTGGACCCGGCGGTAGGCAGGGCGACTAGCTCCTATAATTCACCCCTCCACTTT.

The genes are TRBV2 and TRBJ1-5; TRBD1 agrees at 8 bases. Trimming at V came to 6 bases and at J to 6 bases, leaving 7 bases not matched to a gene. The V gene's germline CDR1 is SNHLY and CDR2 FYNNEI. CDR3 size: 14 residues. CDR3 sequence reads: CASSQGAGGQPQHF. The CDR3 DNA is TGTGCCAGCAGCCAGGGGGCCGGGGGTCAGCCCCAGCATTTT.

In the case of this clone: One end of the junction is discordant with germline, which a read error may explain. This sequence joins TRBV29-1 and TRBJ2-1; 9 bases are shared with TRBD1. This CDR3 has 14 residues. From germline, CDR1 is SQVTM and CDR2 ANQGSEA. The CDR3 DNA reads TGCAGCGTGGAAGGGACAGGGTCGGAAAATGAGCAGTTCTTC. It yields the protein CSVEGTGSENEQFF.

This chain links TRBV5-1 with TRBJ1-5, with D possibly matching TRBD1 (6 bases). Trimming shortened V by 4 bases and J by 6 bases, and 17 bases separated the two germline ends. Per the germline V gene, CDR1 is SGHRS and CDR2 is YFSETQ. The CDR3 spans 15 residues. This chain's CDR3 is CASSNGTSRGQPQHF. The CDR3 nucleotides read TGCGCCAGCAGCAACGGGACATCCCGGGGTCAGCCCCAGCATTTT.

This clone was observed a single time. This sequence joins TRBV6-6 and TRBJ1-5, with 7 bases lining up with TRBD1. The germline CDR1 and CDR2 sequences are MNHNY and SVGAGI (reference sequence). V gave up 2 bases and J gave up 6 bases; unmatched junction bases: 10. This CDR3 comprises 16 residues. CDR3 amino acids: CASSYGPTGAVQPQHF. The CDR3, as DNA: TGTGCCAGCAGTTACGGGCCCACAGGGGCGGTTCAGCCCCAGCATTTT.

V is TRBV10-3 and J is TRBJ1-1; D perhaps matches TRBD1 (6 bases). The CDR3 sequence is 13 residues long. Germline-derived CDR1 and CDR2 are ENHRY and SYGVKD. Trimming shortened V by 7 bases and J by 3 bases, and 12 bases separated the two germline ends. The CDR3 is CAITEGGDTEAFF. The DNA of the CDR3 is TGTGCCATCACTGAAGGGGGGGACACTGAAGCTTTCTTT.

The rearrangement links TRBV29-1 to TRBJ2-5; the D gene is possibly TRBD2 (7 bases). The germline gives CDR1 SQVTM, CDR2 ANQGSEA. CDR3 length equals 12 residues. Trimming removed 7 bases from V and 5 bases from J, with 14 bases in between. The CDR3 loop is CSARGGQETQYF. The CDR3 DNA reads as TGCAGCGCAAGGGGGGGCCAGGAGACCCAGTACTTC.

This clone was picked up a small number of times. CDR3 DNA: TGTGCCTGGAGTTCGGCCCCTAGCGGGGGGAGGTACGAGCAGTACTTC. Its translation: CAWSSAPSGGRYEQYF. The chain uses TRBV30 and TRBJ2-7, with 11 bases that match TRBD2. The length of the CDR3 is 16 residues. Trimming cost V 2 bases and J 4 bases; bases outside gene matches: 10. The V gene's germline CDR1 is GTSNPN and CDR2 SVGIG (reference sequence). The whole variable domain, filled in from reference TRBV30 and TRBJ2-7, reads SQTIHQWPATLVQPVGSPLSLECTVEGTSNPNLYWYRQAAGRGLQLLFYSVGIGQISSEVPQNLSASRPQDRQFILSSKKLLLSDSGFYLCAWSSAPSGGRYEQYFGPGTRLTVT.

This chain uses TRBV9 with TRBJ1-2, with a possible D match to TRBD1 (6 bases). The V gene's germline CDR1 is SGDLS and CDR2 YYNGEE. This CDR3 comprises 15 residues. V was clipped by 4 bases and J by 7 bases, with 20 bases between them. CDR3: CASSPQSGTQLGYTF. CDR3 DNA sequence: TGTGCCAGCAGCCCGCAATCCGGGACACAACTTGGCTACACCTTC.

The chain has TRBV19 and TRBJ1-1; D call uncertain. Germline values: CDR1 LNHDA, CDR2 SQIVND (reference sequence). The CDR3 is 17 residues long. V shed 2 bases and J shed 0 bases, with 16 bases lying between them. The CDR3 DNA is TGTGCCAGTAGTATATGGGCTGGACTGAGGATGAACACTGAAGCTTTCTTT. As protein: CASSIWAGLRMNTEAFF.

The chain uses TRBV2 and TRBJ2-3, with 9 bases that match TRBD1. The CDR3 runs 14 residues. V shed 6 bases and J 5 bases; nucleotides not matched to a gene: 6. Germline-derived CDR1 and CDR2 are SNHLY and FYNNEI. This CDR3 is CASRDRGGGDTQYF. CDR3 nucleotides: TGTGCCAGCAGGGACAGGGGCGGAGGAGATACGCAGTATTTT.

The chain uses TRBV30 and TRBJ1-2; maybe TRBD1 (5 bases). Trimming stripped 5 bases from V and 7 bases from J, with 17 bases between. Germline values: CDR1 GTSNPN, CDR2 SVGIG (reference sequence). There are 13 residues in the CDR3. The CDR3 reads CAWSLWGSVGYTF. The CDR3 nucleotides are TGTGCCTGGTCGCTGTGGGGCTCCGTTGGCTACACCTTC.

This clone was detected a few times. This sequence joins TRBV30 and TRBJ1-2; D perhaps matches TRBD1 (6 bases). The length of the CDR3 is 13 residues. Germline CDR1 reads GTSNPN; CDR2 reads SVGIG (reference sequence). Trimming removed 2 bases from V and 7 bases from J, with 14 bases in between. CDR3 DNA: TGTGCCTGGAGTTTCGGGGGCGGGGGTGGCTACACCTTC. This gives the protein CAWSFGGGGGYTF.

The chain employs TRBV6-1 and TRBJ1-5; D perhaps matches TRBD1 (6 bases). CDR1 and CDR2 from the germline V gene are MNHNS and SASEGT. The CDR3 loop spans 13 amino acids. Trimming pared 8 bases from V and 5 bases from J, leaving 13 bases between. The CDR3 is CASVWQGYQPQHF. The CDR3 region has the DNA TGTGCCAGCGTATGGCAGGGGTATCAGCCCCAGCATTTT.

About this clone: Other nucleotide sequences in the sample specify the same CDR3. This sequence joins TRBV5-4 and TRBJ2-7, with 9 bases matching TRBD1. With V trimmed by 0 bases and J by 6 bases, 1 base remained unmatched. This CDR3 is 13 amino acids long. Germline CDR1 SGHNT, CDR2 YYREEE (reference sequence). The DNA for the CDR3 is TGTGCCAGCAGCTTGGAGGACAGGGGCGAGCAGTACTTC. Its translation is CASSLEDRGEQYF.

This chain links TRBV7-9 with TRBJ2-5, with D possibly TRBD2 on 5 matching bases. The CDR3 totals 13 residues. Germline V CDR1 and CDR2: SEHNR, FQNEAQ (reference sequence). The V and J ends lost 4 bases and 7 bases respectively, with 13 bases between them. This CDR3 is CASSSDDGGTQYF. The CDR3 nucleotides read TGTGCCAGCAGCTCAGATGACGGAGGGACCCAGTACTTC.

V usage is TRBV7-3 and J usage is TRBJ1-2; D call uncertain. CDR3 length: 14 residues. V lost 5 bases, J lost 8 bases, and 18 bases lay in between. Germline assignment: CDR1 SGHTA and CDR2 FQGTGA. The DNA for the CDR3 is TGTGCCAGCAGCCATCAGGCAGACGGTCTGGGCTACACCTTC. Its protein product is CASSHQADGLGYTF.

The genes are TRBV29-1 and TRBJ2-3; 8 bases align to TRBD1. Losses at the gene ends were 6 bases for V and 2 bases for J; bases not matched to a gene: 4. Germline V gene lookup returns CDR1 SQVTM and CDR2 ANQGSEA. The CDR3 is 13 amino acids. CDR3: CSVGQVLTDTQYF. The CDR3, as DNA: TGCAGCGTGGGACAGGTCCTCACAGATACGCAGTATTTT.

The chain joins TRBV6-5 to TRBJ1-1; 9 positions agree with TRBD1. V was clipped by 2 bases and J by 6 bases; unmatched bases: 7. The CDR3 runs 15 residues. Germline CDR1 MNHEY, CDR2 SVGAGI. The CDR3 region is CASSYKTGGRAEAFF. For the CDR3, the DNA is TGTGCCAGCAGTTACAAAACAGGGGGCAGGGCTGAAGCTTTCTTT.

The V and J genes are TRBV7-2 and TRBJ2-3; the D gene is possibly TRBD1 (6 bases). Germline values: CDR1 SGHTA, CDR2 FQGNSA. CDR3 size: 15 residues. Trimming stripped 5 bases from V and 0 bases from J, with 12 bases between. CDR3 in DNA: TGTGCCAGCAGCCCTGGACAGCGAAGCACAGATACGCAGTATTTT. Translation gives CASSPGQRSTDTQYF.

In DNA form, the CDR3 reads TGTGCCAGCAGTTACCGACTCGGCTACGAGCAGTACTTC. Its protein product is CASSYRLGYEQYF. This rearrangement joins TRBV6-5 to TRBJ2-7; D is unclear. Germline-derived CDR1 and CDR2 are MNHEY and SVGAGI. V was pared by 2 bases and J by 3 bases, with 8 bases between. The CDR3 has 13 residues.

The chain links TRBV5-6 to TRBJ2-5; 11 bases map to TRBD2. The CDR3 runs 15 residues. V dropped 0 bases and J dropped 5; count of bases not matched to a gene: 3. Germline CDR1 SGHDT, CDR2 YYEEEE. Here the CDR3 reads CASSLGLAGWETQYF. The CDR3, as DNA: TGTGCCAGCAGCTTGGGACTAGCGGGGTGGGAGACCCAGTACTTC.

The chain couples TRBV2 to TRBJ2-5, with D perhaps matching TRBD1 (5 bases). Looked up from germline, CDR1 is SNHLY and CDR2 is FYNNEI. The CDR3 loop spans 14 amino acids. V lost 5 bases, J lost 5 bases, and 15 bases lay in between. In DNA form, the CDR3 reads TGTGCCAGCAGTTGGACAAAGGTGACGGAGACCCAGTACTTC. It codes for CASSWTKVTETQYF.